Listed below are T cell receptor beta chains from one sample, sequenced in a study of T cell responses to AZD1222 COVID-19 vaccine. Repertoires were generated with immunoSEQ multiplex PCR, while TCRdb's copy carries only in-frame clones and drops some. The sample has about 110,000 clones, over 80% seen once. The sample consisted of peripheral blood, taken on day 0 of AZD1222 vaccination. Receptor source: an adult in good health. Both conserved end residues are part of each CDR3. The D gene is left open where the match is weak. Expanded clones get a size class; other rows say once, few or many, or leave the size out.

size	J	V	D	CDR3	DNA
-	TRBJ2-1	TRBV2	-	CASSGWFLRTELRGEQFF	TGTGCCAGCAGTGGGTGGTTCCTCCGGACAGAGTTACGAGGTGAGCAGTTCTTC
-	TRBJ2-7	TRBV4-1	-	CASSSWDTLEQYF	TGCGCCAGCAGCTCATGGGACACCCTCGAGCAGTACTTC
once	TRBJ1-2	TRBV18	-	CASSPLRDNSGYTF	TGTGCCAGCTCACCACTTCGGGACAACTCTGGCTACACCTTC
-	TRBJ2-7	TRBV5-4	TRBD1	CASSPVGTGGYEQYF	TGTGCCAGCAGTCCCGTCGGTACAGGGGGGTACGAGCAGTACTTC
-	TRBJ2-7	TRBV27	TRBD2	CASSLSGTSGRADRYEQYF	TGTGCCAGCAGTTTATCAGGGACTAGCGGGAGGGCCGACCGCTACGAGCAGTACTTC
-	TRBJ2-1	TRBV12-5	-	CASGLFGGPDNEQFF	TGTGCTAGTGGTTTGTTTGGGGGGCCAGACAATGAGCAGTTCTTC
-	TRBJ2-1	TRBV7-9	TRBD2	CASSLTSGPNNEQFF	TGTGCCAGCAGCTTGACTAGCGGGCCGAACAATGAGCAGTTCTTC
-	TRBJ1-2	TRBV20-1	-	CSAWGGYGYTF	TGCAGTGCTTGGGGGGGGTATGGCTACACCTTC
few	TRBJ2-1	TRBV7-6	TRBD2	CASTPGGNEQFF	TGTGCCAGCACCCCGGGGGGTAATGAGCAGTTCTTC
-	TRBJ2-5	TRBV10-3	-	CAISPGREETQYF	TGTGCCATCAGTCCAGGGAGAGAAGAGACCCAGTACTTC
-	TRBJ1-2	TRBV10-1	TRBD1	CASSEETGLDYGYTF	TGCGCCAGCAGTGAGGAGACAGGGCTCGACTATGGCTACACCTTC
-	TRBJ1-1	TRBV9	-	CASSVDDTEAFF	TGTGCCAGCAGCGTAGACGACACTGAAGCTTTCTTT
-	TRBJ1-2	TRBV5-4	-	CASSLEGSAQPYGYTF	TGTGCCAGCAGCTTGGAGGGTTCAGCCCAGCCCTATGGCTACACCTTC
-	TRBJ1-2	TRBV6-1	-	CASSDFGLNGYTF	TGTGCCAGCAGTGATTTTGGCCTCAATGGCTACACCTTC
-	TRBJ1-1	TRBV6-6	-	CASSPQEETEAFF	TGTGCCAGCAGTCCCCAGGAGGAGACTGAAGCTTTCTTT
-	TRBJ2-5	TRBV12-3/TRBV12-4	TRBD2	CASSQRGQETQYF	TGTGCCAGCAGCCAGCGGGGCCAAGAGACCCAGTACTTC
-	TRBJ1-5	TRBV7-9	-	CASNGLNQPQHF	TGTGCCAGCAATGGGTTGAATCAGCCCCAGCATTTT
-	TRBJ1-4	TRBV3-1/TRBV3-2	-	CASSLSTGEKLFF	TGTGCCAGCAGCCTTTCGACGGGCGAAAAACTGTTTTTT
-	TRBJ1-4	TRBV4-3	-	CASSQDPSANEKLFF	TGCGCCAGCAGCCAAGATCCCAGCGCTAATGAAAAACTGTTTTTT
-	TRBJ1-2	TRBV6-5	-	CASSKTQGGYTF	TGTGCCAGCAGTAAAACCCAGGGGGGCTACACCTTC
-	TRBJ1-2	TRBV11-2	-	CASSPGRVLGYTF	TGTGCCAGCAGCCCCGGCCGCGTACTTGGCTACACCTTC
-	TRBJ2-7	TRBV12-5	-	CASGSRSGEQYF	TGTGCTAGTGGTTCCCGTTCAGGAGAGCAGTACTTC
-	TRBJ2-1	TRBV15	-	CATSPGAMGEQFF	TGTGCCACCAGCCCAGGGGCGATGGGTGAGCAGTTCTTC
-	TRBJ2-7	TRBV27	-	CASKRGVGAGYEQYF	TGTGCCAGCAAGAGGGGCGTGGGGGCAGGCTACGAGCAGTACTTC
-	TRBJ2-1	TRBV5-8	-	CASSLTPPSAGAGYEQFF	TGTGCCAGCAGCTTGACCCCCCCATCGGCGGGGGCGGGGTATGAGCAGTTCTTC
-	TRBJ2-7	TRBV28	TRBD2	CASSLYSSGASSYEQYF	TGTGCCAGCAGTTTGTACTCTAGCGGGGCCAGCTCCTACGAGCAGTACTTC
-	TRBJ1-3	TRBV29-1	-	CSVAVYSGNTIYF	TGCAGCGTGGCGGTATACTCTGGAAACACCATATATTTT
-	TRBJ1-3	TRBV30	-	CAWSVLWDSGNTIYF	TGTGCCTGGAGTGTACTATGGGACTCTGGAAACACCATATATTTT
-	TRBJ1-1	TRBV5-6	-	CASSLRSTAGWAFF	TGTGCCAGCAGCCTCAGGAGTACGGCGGGGTGGGCTTTCTTT
-	TRBJ1-1	TRBV7-9	-	CASSSSRTEAFF	TGTGCCAGCAGCTCATCTAGGACTGAAGCTTTCTTT
-	TRBJ2-7	TRBV18	-	CASAARAQVAYEQYF	TGTGCCAGCGCCGCCCGCGCGCAGGTGGCCTACGAGCAGTACTTC
-	TRBJ1-2	TRBV12-3/TRBV12-4	-	CASSRGGNYGYTF	TGTGCCAGCAGTCGGGGGGGTAACTATGGCTACACCTTC
-	TRBJ1-1	TRBV5-6	-	CASSLKGVNTEAFF	TGTGCCAGCAGCTTGAAGGGGGTGAACACTGAAGCTTTCTTT
-	TRBJ1-2	TRBV7-8	-	CASSLGGLGSWGYTF	TGTGCCAGCAGCTTAGGGGGGCTAGGGAGTTGGGGCTACACCTTC
once	TRBJ2-7	TRBV5-1	-	CASSLAEGGGYEQYF	TGCGCCAGCAGCTTGGCGGAAGGGGGAGGCTACGAGCAGTACTTC
-	TRBJ1-5	TRBV5-1	-	CASSLGQGHQPQHF	TGCGCCAGCAGCTTGGGGCAGGGACATCAGCCCCAGCATTTT
-	TRBJ2-1	TRBV11-2	-	CASSSLGNEQFF	TGTGCCAGCAGCTCGCTCGGGAATGAGCAGTTCTTC
-	TRBJ2-1	TRBV7-3	-	CASSHAVSSYNEQFF	TGTGCCAGCAGCCACGCAGTGAGCTCCTACAATGAGCAGTTCTTC
-	TRBJ1-2	TRBV30	TRBD1	CAWSLVVGQGGYTF	TGTGCCTGGAGCCTCGTCGTGGGACAGGGTGGCTACACCTTC
-	TRBJ2-7	TRBV6-4	TRBD1	CASPMRTGGDGSLNYEQYF	TGTGCCAGTCCTATGAGGACAGGGGGCGATGGGTCCCTGAACTACGAGCAGTACTTC
-	TRBJ1-6	TRBV5-4	-	CASSQQGNISPLHF	TGTGCCAGCAGCCAGCAGGGGAACATTTCACCCCTCCACTTT
-	TRBJ2-1	TRBV4-3	TRBD1	CASSQDGPQGAVNEQFF	TGCGCCAGCAGCCAAGATGGACCACAGGGGGCGGTCAATGAGCAGTTCTTC
-	TRBJ1-5	TRBV19	-	CASSFLGQPQHF	TGTGCCAGTAGTTTCCTAGGGCAGCCCCAGCATTTT